The next 21 T cell receptor beta chains were all read from a single sample in a study of shared clonotypes between healthy human individuals (TCRdb year 2020). Library preparation employed the immunoSEQ multiplex PCR assay. In TCRdb, the immuneACCESS table is reduced to in-frame sequences with V and J assigned. These tables do not hold every clone; where another copy was compared, an unresolved V gene accounts for under half, and the others remain unexplained. The sample profile shows 450,000 or so clones; 77% of them were found once. The ten most abundant clones make up approximately 12% of the sample. Input material: PBMCs. The receptors were sampled from a woman in her 40s in good health. Some clones in this sample may be carry-over from other donors' samples.

This clone was seen only a few times. This chain uses TRBV10-3 with TRBJ1-1, with D tentatively TRBD1 (6 bases). Trimming took off 5 bases at V and 1 base at J, with 11 bases between the two ends. Germline V gene data show CDR1 as ENHRY and CDR2 as SYGVKD. The CDR3 extends over 14 amino acids. The CDR3 bases are TGTGCCATCAGTCGACAGGCCCGGAACACTGAAGCTTTCTTT. Its translation is CAISRQARNTEAFF.

The CDR3 protein is CASSQRYPSEVSEQYF. The CDR3 coding sequence is TGCGCCAGCAGCCAAAGATATCCGTCGGAGGTTTCCGAGCAGTACTTC. V gene TRBV4-1 combines with J gene TRBJ2-7, with D possibly TRBD2 on 5 matching bases. Germline CDR1 and CDR2: MGHRA and YSYEKL. The CDR3 is 16 amino acids. Trimming removed 2 bases from V and 6 bases from J, with 20 bases in between.

For this clone: Compared with germline, one end of the junction differs, possibly owing to a read error. V usage is TRBV6-6 and J usage is TRBJ2-5, with a tentative D call TRBD2 (5 bases). This CDR3 is built from 14 residues. Germline V CDR1 and CDR2: MNHNY, SVGAGI (reference sequence). CDR3 nucleotides: TGTGCCAGCAGTTCCACTAGTTCAAGAGAGGCCCAGTACTTC. Translation gives CASSSTSSREAQYF.

This clone showed up just a few times. This may arise from a read error, as a much more abundant clone is one base away. The CDR3 loop is CASSFWGQETQYF. The CDR3 nucleotides are TGTGCCAGCAGCTTTTGGGGCCAAGAGACCCAGTACTTC. J is TRBJ2-5 and V is TRBV11-2; D unresolved. Germline assignment: CDR1 SGHAT and CDR2 FQNNGV. Trimming cost V 3 bases and J 1 base, with 6 bases left between them. The CDR3 has 13 residues.

As to this clone: A single base is all that separates this from a far larger clone, so a read error is likely. The chain's CDR3 is CASSQSVSRETLYEQYF. CDR3 nucleotide sequence: TGTGCCAGCAGCCAATCGGTATCGCGGGAGACTCTCTACGAGCAGTACTTC. The chain links TRBV4-2 to TRBJ2-7; TRBD2 matches at 7 bases. Germline trimming cut 2 bases from V and 3 bases from J; bases unmatched to any gene: 13. This CDR3 spans 17 amino acids. The germline V gene has CDR1 LGHNA and CDR2 YNFKEQ.

This clone has a handful of counts. V and J are TRBV5-6 and TRBJ2-1; 12 bases map to TRBD2. Germline lookup yields CDR1 SGHDT and CDR2 YYEEEE. This CDR3 spans 15 amino acids. V dropped 2 bases and J dropped 6; count of bases not matched to a gene: 3. In nucleotides, the CDR3 is TGTGCCAGCAGCTTAGGACTAGCGGGGCTCAATGAGCAGTTCTTC. This codes for CASSLGLAGLNEQFF.

This clone was counted between two and nine times. J is TRBJ2-7 and V is TRBV19, with D tentatively TRBD2 (5 bases). This CDR3 contains 14 residues. V was cut by 7 bases and J by 0 bases, with 13 bases left in between. Germline values: CDR1 LNHDA, CDR2 SQIVND (reference sequence). CDR3 amino acids: CASKSGLLSYEQYF. The CDR3 DNA is TGTGCCAGTAAATCAGGACTTCTCTCCTACGAGCAGTACTTC. Full variable domain (rest looked up from reference TRBV19 and TRBJ2-7): DGGITQSPKYLFRKEGQNVTLSCEQNLNHDAMYWYRQDPGQGLRLIYYSQIVNDFQKGDIAEGYSVSREKKESFPLTVTSAQKNPTAFYLCASKSGLLSYEQYFGPGTRLTVT.

The gene calls are TRBV28 and TRBJ2-2; D is uncertain. Germline V gives CDR1 MDHEN, CDR2 SYDVKM. This CDR3 region has 12 residues. Trimming stripped 3 bases from V and 5 bases from J, with 4 bases between. CDR3 amino acids: CASSLLTGELFF. CDR3 DNA sequence: TGTGCCAGCAGTTTGCTAACCGGGGAGCTGTTTTTT.

This clone was seen a handful of times. The chain recombines TRBV7-9 with TRBJ1-1; 10 bases fit TRBD1. The V gene's germline CDR1 is SEHNR and CDR2 FQNEAQ (reference sequence). V lost 5 bases and J lost 10; bases outside the gene matches: 10. This CDR3 contains 14 residues. The CDR3 protein is CASSPSRQGAGAFF. CDR3 sequence (DNA): TGTGCCAGCAGCCCTAGCCGACAGGGGGCTGGAGCTTTCTTT.

This clone was observed once. The genes are TRBV5-6 and TRBJ2-3; the D gene is possibly TRBD2 (6 bases). The germline V gene encodes CDR1 SGHDT and CDR2 YYEEEE. V gave up 5 bases and J gave up 1 base, with 14 bases separating them. CDR3 length equals 15 residues. CDR3: CASSHSGPGTDTQYF. In nucleotides, the CDR3 is TGTGCCAGCAGTCATAGCGGTCCAGGCACAGATACGCAGTATTTT.

The chain combines TRBV19 with TRBJ1-5; D is ambiguous. CDR3 length: 14 residues. V was pared by 8 bases and J by 6 bases, with 17 bases between. Germline loops: CDR1 LNHDA, CDR2 SQIVND (reference sequence). DNA for the CDR3: TGTGCCAGTCCCCCATCGAGGGCGTGTCAGCCCCAGCATTTT. It is translated as CASPPSRACQPQHF.

This chain links TRBV4-1 with TRBJ1-1; D is unresolved. Germline V lookup: CDR1 MGHRA, CDR2 YSYEKL. V shed 1 base and J shed 5 bases, with 11 bases lying between them. CDR3 length: 14 residues. CDR3 region: CASSQGGLATEAFF. For the CDR3, the DNA is TGCGCCAGCAGCCAAGGGGGTTTGGCAACTGAAGCTTTCTTT.

CDR3 residues: CASSFHGPYEQYF. The CDR3 nucleotides are TGTGCCAGCAGTTTCCATGGACCTTACGAGCAGTACTTC. The V call is TRBV5-4, the J call TRBJ2-7; D remains unclear. The CDR3 is 13 amino acids. V was pared by 5 bases and J by 4 bases, with 13 bases between. CDR1 and CDR2 (germline): SGHNT, YYREEE (reference sequence).

The chain has TRBV10-3 and TRBJ2-2; a possible D gene is TRBD2 (5 bases). The V end lost 2 bases, the J end lost 5 bases, and 12 bases lay between the germline ends. The CDR3 is 15 amino acids. The germline CDR1 and CDR2 sequences are ENHRY and SYGVKD. CDR3 in amino acids: CAISEPSRGTGELFF. The CDR3 DNA reads TGTGCCATCAGTGAGCCAAGTCGGGGTACCGGGGAGCTGTTTTTT.

The rearrangement joins TRBV5-1 to TRBJ1-1; 10 positions agree with TRBD1. Germline loops: CDR1 SGHRS, CDR2 YFSETQ. The CDR3 extends over 15 amino acids. The J segment lost 3 bases and the V segment lost 2 bases, leaving 4 bases of the junction unmatched. CDR3 loop: CASSFGGTGDTEAFF. CDR3 sequence (DNA): TGCGCCAGCAGCTTCGGTGGGACAGGGGACACTGAAGCTTTCTTT.

The genes are TRBV9 and TRBJ2-4, with 10 nucleotides matching TRBD2. Germline-derived CDR1 and CDR2 are SGDLS and YYNGEE. The CDR3 sequence is 16 residues long. Losses at the gene ends were 4 bases for V and 1 base for J; bases not matched to a gene: 5. The CDR3 loop is CASSPLAGEAKNIQYF. The CDR3 DNA follows: TGTGCCAGCAGCCCCCTAGCGGGAGAGGCCAAAAACATTCAGTACTTC. The whole variable domain, remainder taken from reference TRBV9 and TRBJ2-4, is DSGVTQTPKHLITATGQRVTLRCSPRSGDLSVYWYQQSLDQGLQFLIQYYNGEERAKGNILERFSAQQFPDLHSELNLSSLELGDSALYFCASSPLAGEAKNIQYFGAGTRLSVL.

This chain connects TRBV25-1 to TRBJ1-2, with D tentatively TRBD1 (5 bases). This CDR3 has 14 amino acids. Germline assignment: CDR1 MGHDK and CDR2 SYGVNS. Trimming cost V 6 bases and J 2 bases, with 13 bases left between them. The CDR3 nucleotides are TGTGCCAGCAGCCTCCGGGGCAGGAACTATGGCTACACCTTC. Amino acids: CASSLRGRNYGYTF.

The chain carries TRBV5-1 and TRBJ1-1; 9 bases are a match to TRBD1. Germline V gene sequence: CDR1 SGHRS, CDR2 YFSETQ. V shed 0 bases and J 8 bases; nucleotides not matched to a gene: 2. The CDR3 has 13 amino acids. This CDR3 is CASSLVGTGEAFF. CDR3 DNA: TGCGCCAGCAGCTTGGTAGGGACAGGGGAAGCTTTCTTT.

The rearrangement links TRBV5-1 to TRBJ2-2; D is unresolved. The CDR3 totals 15 residues. With 2 bases removed from V and 3 bases from J, the gap between germline ends came to 11 bases. Per germline, CDR1 SGHRS and CDR2 YFSETQ. The CDR3: CASSFDSWDTGELFF. For the CDR3, the DNA is TGCGCCAGCAGCTTTGACTCTTGGGACACCGGGGAGCTGTTTTTT.

The chain links TRBV29-1 to TRBJ2-3, with a possible D match to TRBD2 (6 bases). Germline CDR1 reads SQVTM; CDR2 reads ANQGSEA. This CDR3 region has 12 residues. The V and J ends lost 6 bases and 6 bases respectively, with 13 bases between them. The CDR3 is CSVTGGGDTQYF. In DNA, the CDR3 is TGCAGCGTCACCGGGGGTGGCGATACGCAGTATTTT.

This clone showed up just a few times. The rearrangement links TRBV4-1 to TRBJ2-1; TRBD2 aligns across 12 bases. Germline V lookup: CDR1 MGHRA, CDR2 YSYEKL. Trimming cost V 4 bases and J 4 bases; bases outside gene matches: 11. The CDR3 has 18 amino acids. The CDR3 nucleotides read TGCGCCAGCAGCCCTCGGACTAGCGGGATTTCAAGTTACAATGAGCAGTTCTTC. Protein sequence: CASSPRTSGISSYNEQFF.